Each of the 13 T cell receptor beta chains below was sequenced from the same sample in a study of identical twins. TCRdb processed the 5' RACE reads anew with MiXCR; each CDR3 protein has one entry. The profile covers roughly 540,000 distinct CDR3 sequences, with under 25% appearing a single time and about 0.93% taken by the ten largest. Another study also made use of these data, one on T cells expressing NK-cell markers.

The source material was CD4+ T cells sorted from blood. The receptors originated from a woman aged 18-29 years in good health.

The chain joins TRBV20-1 to TRBJ2-7, with TRBD2 matching over 14 bases. V lost 5 bases and J lost 7; bases outside the gene matches: 13. From germline, CDR1 is DFQATT and CDR2 SNEGSKA (reference sequence). The CDR3 length is 16 residues. The CDR3 region is CSALQTSGGARGEQYF. As DNA, the CDR3 is TGCAGTGCTCTGCAGACTAGCGGGGGGGCAAGGGGGGAGCAGTACTTC.

This clonotype came up a few times. Compared with germline, one end of the junction differs, possibly owing to a read error. This sequence joins TRBV20-1 and TRBJ1-3, with TRBD1 as a possible D gene (6 bases). CDR1 is DFQATT, CDR2 SNEGSKA, per germline (reference sequence). The CDR3 spans 14 residues. CDR3 protein: CSASRRGAGNTIYF. DNA for the CDR3: TGCAGTGCTAGTCGTAGGGGGGCCGGAAACACCATATATTTC.

The chain couples TRBV5-6 to TRBJ2-7; D is unclear. The germline CDR1 and CDR2 sequences are SGHDT and YYEEEE. The CDR3 totals 13 residues. The germline V and J ends were trimmed by 1 base and 2 bases, with 7 bases remaining between them. The CDR3: CASSLYLTYEQYF. CDR3 nucleotide sequence: TGTGCCAGCAGCTTGTATCTTACCTACGAGCAGTACTTC.

V gene TRBV4-2 combines with J gene TRBJ1-2; unclear D gene. The CDR3 is 13 amino acids. Germline values: CDR1 LGHNA, CDR2 YNFKEQ. V dropped 0 bases and J dropped 4 bases, with 6 bases sitting between them. In DNA form, the CDR3 reads TGTGCCAGCAGCCAAGATTTAACCTATGGCTACACCTTC. Amino acid sequence: CASSQDLTYGYTF.

The chain has TRBV7-3 and TRBJ2-1, with no clear D. The ends were cut back, 5 bases at V and 4 bases at J, with 12 bases in the middle. The CDR3 consists of 14 residues. Germline CDR1 reads SGHTA; CDR2 reads FQGTGA. The DNA of the CDR3 is TGTGCCAGCAGCGTCGCCGGGCCATACAATGAGCAGTTCTTC. Translated, it gives CASSVAGPYNEQFF.

This clonotype was seen at least ten times. The V and J genes are TRBV12-3 or TRBV12-4 and TRBJ2-7; the match to TRBD1 covers 7 bases. The CDR3 totals 15 residues. With 1 base clipped from V and 6 bases from J, the junction kept 9 bases outside the gene matches. CDR3 sequence (DNA): TGTGCCAGCAGTTTAGAAGGCGGCAACAGGGGCGAGCAGTACTTC. Its protein product is CASSLEGGNRGEQYF.

This rearrangement joins TRBV3-1 to TRBJ1-1; D uncertain. There are 14 residues in the CDR3. V lost 4 bases to trimming and J lost 1 base, with 10 bases between them. Looked up from germline, CDR1 is LGHDT and CDR2 is YNNKEL (reference sequence). CDR3 in DNA: TGTGCCAGCAGCCGATCATGGGGGAACACTGAAGCTTTCTTT. This encodes CASSRSWGNTEAFF.

The chain carries TRBV5-1 and TRBJ1-5; 7 nucleotides match TRBD1. The V and J ends lost 5 bases and 4 bases, in that order; junction bases with no gene match: 3. The germline CDR1 and CDR2 sequences are SGHRS and YFSETQ. This CDR3 contains 13 residues. The CDR3 region has the DNA TGCGCCAGCAGTCGGGGACAGAATCAGCCCCAGCATTTT. Encoded protein: CASSRGQNQPQHF.

This clonotype was observed a handful of times. The rearrangement joins TRBV7-6 to TRBJ1-2, with D tentatively TRBD1 (5 bases). Trimming pared 4 bases from V and 3 bases from J, leaving 12 bases between. CDR3 size: 14 residues. From germline, CDR1 is SGHVS and CDR2 FNYEAQ. CDR3 coding DNA: TGTGCCAGCAGCTCCACTCAGGGTCACTATGGCTACACCTTC. Translated, it gives CASSSTQGHYGYTF.

A few counts support this clonotype. CDR3 sequence reads: CSVTGGPSLYTEAFF. CDR3 nucleotide sequence: TGCAGCGTTACAGGGGGCCCGAGTTTGTACACTGAAGCTTTCTTT. The rearrangement joins TRBV29-1 to TRBJ1-1; TRBD1 matches 9 bases. The CDR3 contains 15 residues. CDR1 is SQVTM and CDR2 is ANQGSEA in the germline V gene. Losses at the gene ends were 5 bases for V and 3 bases for J; bases not matched to a gene: 10.

The chain employs TRBV20-1 and TRBJ2-3; D is perhaps TRBD1 or TRBD2 (5 bases each). V was shortened by 5 bases and J by 6 bases, with 9 bases between the two germline ends. The CDR3 is 11 amino acids. Germline values: CDR1 DFQATT, CDR2 SNEGSKA (reference sequence). CDR3 in amino acids: CSAVWGDTQYF. The CDR3 region has the DNA TGCAGTGCTGTATGGGGGGATACGCAGTATTTT.

This clonotype was counted a few times. The chain combines TRBV2 with TRBJ1-1; D is unresolved. The CDR3 covers 12 residues. Germline CDR1 and CDR2: SNHLY and FYNNEI. V was pared by 7 bases and J by 6 bases, with 12 bases between. The CDR3 coding sequence is TGTGCCAGCAATAGGTATGGTGCTGAAGCTTTCTTT. Its protein product is CASNRYGAEAFF.

This sequence joins TRBV2 and TRBJ2-7, with TRBD2 identical over 12 bases. The CDR3 spans 12 residues. With 6 bases clipped from V and 9 bases from J, the junction kept 3 bases outside the gene matches. The germline gives CDR1 SNHLY, CDR2 FYNNEI. This chain's CDR3 is CASRLAGGGQYF. The CDR3 bases are TGTGCCAGCAGACTAGCGGGAGGTGGGCAGTACTTC.